The entry below describes one T cell receptor beta chain. The assay was immunoSEQ multiplex PCR, and TCRdb's table has in-frame clones only and misses some. The sample has under 45,000 clones, 80% seen once. The data stem from a study of OX40 agonist ivuxolimab in advanced cancers. This specimen was CD4+ or CD8+ T cells sorted from blood, taken in a trial of the OX40 agonist ivuxolimab. The clonotype originates from an adult with an advanced solid tumor such as melanoma, head and neck, liver or kidney cancer.

DNA of the CDR3: TGTGCCAGCAGCTTGTTCGAGGGGCTCTATTCACCCCTCCACTTT. This gives the protein CASSLFEGLYSPLHF. The rearrangement uses TRBV5-5 and TRBJ1-6, with D possibly being TRBD1 (5 bases). Trimming took 1 base from V and 8 from J, leaving 13 bases between them. The length of the CDR3 is 15 residues. The germline CDR1 and CDR2 sequences are SGHKS and YYEKEE (reference sequence).